The rows below give T cell receptor beta chains drawn from one sample of a study of blood T cell repertoires in COVID-19. Assay: immunoSEQ multiplex PCR; the TCRdb copy retains only in-frame clones and omits some. The sample carries fewer than 400,000 clones, more than 85% recorded once. Material for sequencing was PBMCs or T cells enriched from blood (not recorded which). These receptors originate from a woman under 40 who had recovered from COVID-19. Both conserved end residues are trimmed from each CDR3. The order of the fields is J gene, V gene, CDR3 protein.

TRBJ2-7 TRBV7-2 ASSLVAGNSYEQY
TRBJ1-2 TRBV5-4 ASSLYFLAGRRGYT
TRBJ2-1 TRBV6-4 ASSPTSGQGVYNEQF
TRBJ2-7 TRBV4-3 ASSSSPGTGYEQY
TRBJ2-2 TRBV11-2 ASSPRTGRTGELF
TRBJ2-1 TRBV7-2 ASSLLEQF
TRBJ1-1 TRBV4-1 ASSQGGRGPTEAF
TRBJ2-1 TRBV5-3 ARSRPGQGFLNEQF
TRBJ2-2 TRBV5-1 ASSLYQGANTGELF
TRBJ2-5 TRBV28 ASSILAKEETQY
TRBJ2-7 TRBV28 ASSLGTAAPSSYEQY
TRBJ2-1 TRBV25-1 ATTTGTSGYNEQF
TRBJ2-7 TRBV3-1/TRBV3-2 ASSQRDGTYEQY
TRBJ2-7 TRBV12-3/TRBV12-4 ASSFWRGYEQY
TRBJ1-1 TRBV7-8 ASSLTNLNTEAF
TRBJ2-1 TRBV6-4 ASSDLAGGYNEQF
TRBJ2-7 TRBV7-6 ASSSPREGGRRTYEQY
TRBJ1-2 TRBV18 ASSPDRSNYGYT
TRBJ1-1 TRBV14 ASSPTAGLSEAF
TRBJ1-1 TRBV11-2 ASSFGRANTEAF
TRBJ2-7 TRBV10-2 ASREPGGHFEQY
TRBJ1-1 TRBV3-1/TRBV3-2 ASSPGTGRGTEAF
TRBJ2-7 TRBV13 ASSLGNGEQY
TRBJ2-1 TRBV27 ASSETGGLNEQF
TRBJ2-1 TRBV7-8 ASNPLGGPNNEQF
TRBJ2-3 TRBV4-2 ASSLASGTDTQY
TRBJ2-2 TRBV3-1/TRBV3-2 ASSLAGGLNTGELF
TRBJ1-4 TRBV2 ASSEAGGAKLF
TRBJ1-1 TRBV28 ASSPSLAGEAF
TRBJ1-5 TRBV28 ASSWGTGNSNQPQH
TRBJ2-7 TRBV13 ASSLAASGSREQY
TRBJ2-2 TRBV10-1 ASSVRFYTGELF
TRBJ2-4 TRBV11-2 ASRSDRGLTLAKNIQY
TRBJ1-1 TRBV7-2 ASSPTDREGTEAF
TRBJ1-3 TRBV10-3 ATTDSVRGNTIY
TRBJ2-5 TRBV28 ASSLLKGGRPQETQY
TRBJ1-1 TRBV10-3 AISEVQVTEAF
TRBJ2-2 TRBV9 ASSPHGRGGTGELF
TRBJ1-6 TRBV28 ASSTGGSWNSPLH
TRBJ2-3 TRBV5-4 ASTRGQTTDTQY
TRBJ1-6 TRBV2 ASKVRVTDSPLH
TRBJ1-5 TRBV5-5 ASSLLPGGNQPQH
TRBJ1-1 TRBV18 ASSPQDGTGQDAF
TRBJ2-7 TRBV5-4 ASSLGKQGLSYEQY
TRBJ1-5 TRBV2 ASSENQGSQPQH
TRBJ2-3 TRBV7-2 ASSRVGGDTQY